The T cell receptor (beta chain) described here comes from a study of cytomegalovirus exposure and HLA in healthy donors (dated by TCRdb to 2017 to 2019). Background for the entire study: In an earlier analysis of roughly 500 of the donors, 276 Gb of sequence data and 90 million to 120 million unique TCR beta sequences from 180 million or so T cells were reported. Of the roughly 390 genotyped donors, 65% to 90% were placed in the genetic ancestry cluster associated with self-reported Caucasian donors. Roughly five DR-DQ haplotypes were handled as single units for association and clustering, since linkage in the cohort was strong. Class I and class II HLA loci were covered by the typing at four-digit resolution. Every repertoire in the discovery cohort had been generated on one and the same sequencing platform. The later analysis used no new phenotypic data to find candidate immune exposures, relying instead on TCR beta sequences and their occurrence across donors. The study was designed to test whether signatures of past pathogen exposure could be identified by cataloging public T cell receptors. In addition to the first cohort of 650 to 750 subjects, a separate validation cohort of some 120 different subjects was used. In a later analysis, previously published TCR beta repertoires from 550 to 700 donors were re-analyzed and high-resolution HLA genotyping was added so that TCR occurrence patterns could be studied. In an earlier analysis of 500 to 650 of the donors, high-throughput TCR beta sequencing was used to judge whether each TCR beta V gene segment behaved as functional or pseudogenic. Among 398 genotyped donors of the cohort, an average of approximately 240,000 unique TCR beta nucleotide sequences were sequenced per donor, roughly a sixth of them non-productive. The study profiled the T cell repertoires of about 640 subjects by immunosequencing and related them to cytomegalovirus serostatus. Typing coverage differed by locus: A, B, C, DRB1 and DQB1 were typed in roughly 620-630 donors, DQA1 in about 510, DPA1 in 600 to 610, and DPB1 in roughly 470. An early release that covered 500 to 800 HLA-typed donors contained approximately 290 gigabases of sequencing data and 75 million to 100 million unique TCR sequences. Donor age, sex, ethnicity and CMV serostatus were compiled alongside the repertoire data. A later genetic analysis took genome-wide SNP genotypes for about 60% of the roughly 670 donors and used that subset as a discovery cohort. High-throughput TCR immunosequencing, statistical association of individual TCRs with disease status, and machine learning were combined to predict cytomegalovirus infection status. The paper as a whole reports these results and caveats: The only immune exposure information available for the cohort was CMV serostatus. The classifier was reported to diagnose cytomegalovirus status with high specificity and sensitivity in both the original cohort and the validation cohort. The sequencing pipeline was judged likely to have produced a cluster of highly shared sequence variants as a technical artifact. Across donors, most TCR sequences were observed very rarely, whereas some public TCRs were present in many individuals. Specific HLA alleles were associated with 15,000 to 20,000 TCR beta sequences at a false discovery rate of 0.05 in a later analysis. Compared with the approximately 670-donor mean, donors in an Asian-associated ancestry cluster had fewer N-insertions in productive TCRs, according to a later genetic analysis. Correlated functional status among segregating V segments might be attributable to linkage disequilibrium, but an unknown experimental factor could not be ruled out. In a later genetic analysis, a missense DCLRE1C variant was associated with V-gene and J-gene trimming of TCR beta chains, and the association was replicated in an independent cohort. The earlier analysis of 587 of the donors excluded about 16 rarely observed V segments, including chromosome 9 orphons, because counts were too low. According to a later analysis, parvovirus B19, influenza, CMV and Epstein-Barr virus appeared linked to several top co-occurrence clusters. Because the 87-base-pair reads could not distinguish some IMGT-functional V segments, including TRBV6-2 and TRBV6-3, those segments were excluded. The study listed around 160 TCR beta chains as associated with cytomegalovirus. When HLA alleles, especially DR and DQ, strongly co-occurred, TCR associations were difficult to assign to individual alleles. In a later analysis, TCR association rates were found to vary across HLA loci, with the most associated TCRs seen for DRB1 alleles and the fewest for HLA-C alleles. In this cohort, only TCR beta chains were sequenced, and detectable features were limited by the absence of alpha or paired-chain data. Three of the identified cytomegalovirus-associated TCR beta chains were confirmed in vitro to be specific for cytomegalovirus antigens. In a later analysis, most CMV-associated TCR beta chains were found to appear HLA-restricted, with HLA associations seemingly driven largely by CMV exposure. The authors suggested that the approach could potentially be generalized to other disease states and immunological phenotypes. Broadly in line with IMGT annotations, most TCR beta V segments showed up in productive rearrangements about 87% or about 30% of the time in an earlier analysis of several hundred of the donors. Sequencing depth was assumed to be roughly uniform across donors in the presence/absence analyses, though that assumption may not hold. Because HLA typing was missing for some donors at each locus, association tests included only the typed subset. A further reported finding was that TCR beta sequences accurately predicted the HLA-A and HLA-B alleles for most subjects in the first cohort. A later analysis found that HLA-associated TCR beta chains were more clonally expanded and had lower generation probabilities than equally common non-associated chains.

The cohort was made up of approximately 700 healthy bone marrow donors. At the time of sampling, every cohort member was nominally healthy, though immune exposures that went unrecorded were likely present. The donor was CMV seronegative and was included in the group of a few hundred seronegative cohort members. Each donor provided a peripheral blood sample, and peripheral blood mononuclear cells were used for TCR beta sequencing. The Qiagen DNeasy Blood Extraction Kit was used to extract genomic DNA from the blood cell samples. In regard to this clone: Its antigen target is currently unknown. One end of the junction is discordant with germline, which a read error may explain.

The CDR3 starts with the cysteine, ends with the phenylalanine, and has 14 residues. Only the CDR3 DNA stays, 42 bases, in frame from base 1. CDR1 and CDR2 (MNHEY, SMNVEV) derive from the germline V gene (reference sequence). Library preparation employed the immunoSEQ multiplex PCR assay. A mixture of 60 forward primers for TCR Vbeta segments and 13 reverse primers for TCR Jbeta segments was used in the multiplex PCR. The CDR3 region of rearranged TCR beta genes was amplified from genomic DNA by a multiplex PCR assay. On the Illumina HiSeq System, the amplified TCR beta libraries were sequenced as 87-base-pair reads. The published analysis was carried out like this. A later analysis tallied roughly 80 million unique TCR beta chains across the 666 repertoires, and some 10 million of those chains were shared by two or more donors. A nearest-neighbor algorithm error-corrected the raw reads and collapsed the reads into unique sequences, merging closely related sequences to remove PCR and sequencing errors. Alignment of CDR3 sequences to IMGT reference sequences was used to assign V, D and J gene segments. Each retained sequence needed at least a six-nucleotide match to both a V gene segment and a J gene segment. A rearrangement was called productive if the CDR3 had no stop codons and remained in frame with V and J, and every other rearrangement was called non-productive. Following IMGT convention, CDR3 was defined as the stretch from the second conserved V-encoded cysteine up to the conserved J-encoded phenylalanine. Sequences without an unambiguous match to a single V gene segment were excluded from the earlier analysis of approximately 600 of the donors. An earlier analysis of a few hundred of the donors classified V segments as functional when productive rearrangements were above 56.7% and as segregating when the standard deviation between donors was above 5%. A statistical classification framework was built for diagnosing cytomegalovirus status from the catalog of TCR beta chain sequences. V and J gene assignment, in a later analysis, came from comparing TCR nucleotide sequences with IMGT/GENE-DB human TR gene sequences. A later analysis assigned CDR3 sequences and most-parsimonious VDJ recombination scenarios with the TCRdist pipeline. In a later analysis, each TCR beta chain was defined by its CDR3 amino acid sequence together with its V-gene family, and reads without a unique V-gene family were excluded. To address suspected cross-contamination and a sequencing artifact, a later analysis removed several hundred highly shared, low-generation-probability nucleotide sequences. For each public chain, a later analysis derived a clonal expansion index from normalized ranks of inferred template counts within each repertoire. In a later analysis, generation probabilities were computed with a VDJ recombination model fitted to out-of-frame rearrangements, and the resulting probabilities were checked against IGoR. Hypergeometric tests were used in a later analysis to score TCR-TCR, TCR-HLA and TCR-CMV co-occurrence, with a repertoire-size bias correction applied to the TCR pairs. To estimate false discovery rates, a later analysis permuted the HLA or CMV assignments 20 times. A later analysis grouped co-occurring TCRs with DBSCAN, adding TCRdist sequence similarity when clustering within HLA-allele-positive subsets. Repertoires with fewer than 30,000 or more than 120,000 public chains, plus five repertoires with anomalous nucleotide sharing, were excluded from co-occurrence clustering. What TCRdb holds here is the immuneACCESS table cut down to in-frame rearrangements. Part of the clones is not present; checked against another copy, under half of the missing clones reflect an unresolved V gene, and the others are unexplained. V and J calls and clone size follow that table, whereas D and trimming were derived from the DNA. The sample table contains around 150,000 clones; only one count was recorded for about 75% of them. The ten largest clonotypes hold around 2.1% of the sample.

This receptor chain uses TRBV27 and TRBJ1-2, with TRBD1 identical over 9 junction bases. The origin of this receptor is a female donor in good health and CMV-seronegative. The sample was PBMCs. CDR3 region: CASRHRGLNGGHTF. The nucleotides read TGTGCCAGCAGGCACAGGGGGCTCAATGGTGGCCACACCTTC.